The 20 T cell receptor beta chains listed next were all sequenced from one sample in a study of blood T cell repertoires in COVID-19. Only in-frame clones appear in the TCRdb table, and some are missing; sequencing was by immunoSEQ multiplex PCR. The profile covers tens of thousands of clones, with 70% to 80% appearing a single time and under 55% taken by the ten largest. What was sequenced was peripheral blood. The receptor source for this set is a human donor in a cohort sampled during active COVID-19.

The chain is built from TRBV18 and TRBJ2-7; tentatively, D is TRBD1 (6 bases). From germline, CDR1 is KGHSH and CDR2 LQKENI. V lost 3 bases to trimming and J lost 2 bases, with 8 bases between them. CDR3 length equals 13 residues. CDR3 region: CASSPRTAYEQYF. CDR3 DNA: TGTGCCAGCTCACCCAGGACAGCCTACGAGCAGTACTTC.

J is TRBJ2-5 and V is TRBV5-4, with 12 bases lining up with TRBD2. This CDR3 contains 15 residues. The ends lost 3 bases at V and 1 base at J; junction bases unmatched: 1. The V gene's germline CDR1 is SGHNT and CDR2 YYREEE (reference sequence). The CDR3 region is CASSSTSGGQETQYF. The CDR3 coding sequence is TGTGCCAGCAGCTCGACTAGCGGGGGCCAAGAGACCCAGTACTTC.

The genes are TRBV6-2 or TRBV6-3 and TRBJ1-5; 7 positions match TRBD1. The CDR3 is 17 amino acids. Germline CDR1 MNHEY, CDR2 SVGEGT. Unmatched junction bases numbered 12, after V lost 0 bases and J lost 7 bases. DNA for the CDR3: TGTGCCAGCAGTTACTCGATAGGAGGGGGCCGAAGGCAGCCCCAGCATTTT. Its translation: CASSYSIGGGRRQPQHF.

This chain uses TRBV19 with TRBJ2-2; TRBD1 is a possible D gene (5 bases). Germline V gives CDR1 LNHDA, CDR2 SQIVND (reference sequence). V was shortened by 0 bases and J by 0 bases, with 14 bases between the two germline ends. CDR3 length equals 18 residues. CDR3 DNA sequence: TGTGCCAGTAGTATAGATTGGACGGACACTTCGAACACCGGGGAGCTGTTTTTT. Its protein product is CASSIDWTDTSNTGELFF. Drawing the rest from reference TRBV19 and TRBJ2-2, the complete variable domain is DGGITQSPKYLFRKEGQNVTLSCEQNLNHDAMYWYRQDPGQGLRLIYYSQIVNDFQKGDIAEGYSVSREKKESFPLTVTSAQKNPTAFYLCASSIDWTDTSNTGELFFGEGSRLTVL.

The chain links TRBV19 to TRBJ1-6; possibly TRBD1 for D (6 bases). Germline values: CDR1 LNHDA, CDR2 SQIVND (reference sequence). This CDR3 is 15 amino acids long. V shed 4 bases and J shed 9 bases, with 16 bases lying between them. The CDR3 nucleotides read TGTGCCAGTAGTACCGTGCAGGGGTCGAGTTCACCCCTCCACTTT. Its protein is CASSTVQGSSSPLHF.

This clone appeared once. V gene TRBV11-1 combines with J gene TRBJ1-1; perhaps TRBD1 as D (6 bases). Germline values: CDR1 SGHAT, CDR2 FQDESV (reference sequence). Trimming took off 5 bases at V and 2 bases at J, with 18 bases between the two ends. The CDR3 loop spans 16 amino acids. The CDR3, as DNA: TGTGCCAGCAGCCGAAGTCAAGGACAGAAAAACACTGAAGCTTTCTTT. Translating gives CASSRSQGQKNTEAFF.

This sequence joins TRBV19 and TRBJ1-1; a possible D gene is TRBD1 (5 bases). V was cut by 3 bases and J by 2 bases, with 13 bases left in between. The CDR3 runs 15 residues. Germline V lookup: CDR1 LNHDA, CDR2 SQIVND (reference sequence). Here the CDR3 reads CASSMWGATNTEAFF. In nucleotides, the CDR3 is TGTGCCAGTAGTATGTGGGGCGCTACTAACACTGAAGCTTTCTTT. The complete variable domain, with remaining parts taken from reference TRBV19 and TRBJ1-1, reads DGGITQSPKYLFRKEGQNVTLSCEQNLNHDAMYWYRQDPGQGLRLIYYSQIVNDFQKGDIAEGYSVSREKKESFPLTVTSAQKNPTAFYLCASSMWGATNTEAFFGQGTRLTVV.

The chain joins TRBV5-6 to TRBJ1-2; tentatively, D is TRBD1 (6 bases). The germline CDR1 and CDR2 sequences are SGHDT and YYEEEE. V gave up 0 bases and J gave up 6 bases, with 18 bases separating them. The length of the CDR3 is 16 residues. CDR3 sequence reads: CASSLVARLQGHGYTF. The CDR3, as DNA: TGTGCCAGCAGCTTGGTGGCCAGGTTACAGGGCCATGGCTACACCTTC.

The rearrangement uses TRBV2 and TRBJ2-1, with D possibly being TRBD2 (6 bases). This CDR3 has 14 residues. Trimming stripped 7 bases from V and 9 bases from J, with 19 bases between. Germline V gene sequence: CDR1 SNHLY, CDR2 FYNNEI. CDR3 region: CASKRDSGEVEQFF. CDR3 DNA: TGTGCCAGCAAACGGGATAGCGGAGAGGTTGAGCAGTTCTTC.

The J gene is TRBJ2-2, the V gene TRBV4-1; 8 bases are shared with TRBD1. CDR1 is MGHRA, CDR2 YSYEKL, per germline. This CDR3 is built from 15 residues. Trimming at V came to 1 base and at J to 6 bases, leaving 4 bases not matched to a gene. The CDR3 loop is CASSQVDREAGELFF. The CDR3 DNA is TGCGCCAGCAGCCAAGTGGACAGGGAAGCCGGGGAGCTGTTTTTT.

The chain couples TRBV7-9 to TRBJ1-6; 7 nucleotides agree with TRBD1. Trimming took 6 bases from V and 8 from J; bases not matched to a gene: 10. Germline CDR1 and CDR2: SEHNR and FQNEAQ (reference sequence). The CDR3 runs to 15 residues. CDR3 protein: CASSNDRDRYSPLHF. CDR3 in DNA: TGTGCCAGCAGTAATGACAGGGATAGATATTCACCCCTCCACTTT. Full variable domain (outside the CDR3, taken from reference TRBV7-9 and TRBJ1-6): DTGVSQNPRHKITKRGQNVTFRCDPISEHNRLYWYRQTLGQGPEFLTYFQNEAQLEKSRLLSDRFSAERPKGSFSTLEIQRTEQGDSAMYLCASSNDRDRYSPLHFGNGTRLTVT.

The gene calls are TRBV6-5 and TRBJ1-2, with D uncertain. Germline lookup yields CDR1 MNHEY and CDR2 SVGAGI. The length of the CDR3 is 14 residues. The V end lost 7 bases, the J end lost 7 bases, and 19 bases lay between the germline ends. The CDR3 loop is CASTRGRELGGYTF. The CDR3 region has the DNA TGTGCCAGCACCCGAGGGAGGGAGCTCGGTGGCTACACCTTC.

This clone occurred a few times. The rearrangement uses TRBV28 and TRBJ2-3; TRBD2 aligns across 15 bases. This CDR3 has 19 amino acids. Germline assignment: CDR1 MDHEN and CDR2 SYDVKM. After removal of 9 bases from V and 6 bases from J, the junction contained 19 bases not matched to a gene. As DNA, the CDR3 is TGTGCCAGGGGGACTAGCGGGAGGCTCCAGGAGAGGGGGAGGGATACGCAGTATTTT. Translating it yields CARGTSGRLQERGRDTQYF. The whole variable domain, remainder taken from reference TRBV28 and TRBJ2-3, is DVKVTQSSRYLVKRTGEKVFLECVQDMDHENMFWYRQDPGLGLRLIYFSYDVKMKEKGDIPEGYSVSREKKERFSLILESASTNQTSMYLCARGTSGRLQERGRDTQYFGPGTRLTVL.

The J gene is TRBJ1-6, the V gene TRBV28; D is ambiguous. The V and J ends lost 1 base and 6 bases respectively, with 13 bases between them. The length of the CDR3 is 16 residues. Germline CDR1 and CDR2: MDHEN and SYDVKM. CDR3 loop: CASSLSTSTPNSPLHF. In nucleotides, the CDR3 is TGTGCCAGCAGTTTATCGACTTCTACGCCTAATTCACCCCTCCACTTT.

This chain connects TRBV5-6 to TRBJ2-1; D possibly corresponds to TRBD1 (6 bases). CDR1 is SGHDT, CDR2 YYEEEE, per germline. There are 16 residues in the CDR3. The germline V and J ends were trimmed by 2 bases and 5 bases, with 17 bases remaining between them. Here the CDR3 DNA reads TGTGCCAGCAGCTTCAGGGGTCTCTCCATTAACAATGAGCAGTTCTTC. It codes for CASSFRGLSINNEQFF.

This sequence joins TRBV10-3 and TRBJ2-7, with D possibly being TRBD1 (6 bases). The germline V gene encodes CDR1 ENHRY and CDR2 SYGVKD. The CDR3 covers 14 residues. Trimming stripped 4 bases from V and 4 bases from J, with 14 bases between. The CDR3 sequence is CAISGGGERYEQYF. The DNA for the CDR3 is TGTGCCATCAGTGGAGGGGGAGAAAGGTACGAGCAGTACTTC.

The chain couples TRBV7-3 to TRBJ2-3; 7 nucleotides line up with TRBD2. The V gene's germline CDR1 is SGHTA and CDR2 FQGTGA. The CDR3 has 19 residues. V trimming: 1 base; J trimming: 2 bases; junction bases outside the gene matches: 15. The CDR3 here is CASSLRVGDGGRNTDTQYF. DNA for the CDR3: TGTGCCAGCAGCTTAAGGGTGGGCGACGGCGGGAGAAACACAGATACGCAGTATTTT.

J is TRBJ2-2 and V is TRBV29-1, with TRBD2 as a possible D gene (5 bases). CDR1 and CDR2 (germline): SQVTM, ANQGSEA. V dropped 5 bases and J dropped 2 bases, with 9 bases sitting between them. The CDR3 loop spans 13 amino acids. The chain's CDR3 is CSVQRINTGELFF. CDR3 nucleotides: TGCAGCGTTCAGCGGATAAACACCGGGGAGCTGTTTTTT.

The chain carries TRBV6-2 or TRBV6-3 and TRBJ1-5; a weak D match, TRBD1 (6 bases). V was pared by 1 base and J by 1 base, with 20 bases between. This CDR3 spans 19 amino acids. In germline, CDR1 is MNHEY, CDR2 SVGEGT. CDR3 DNA: TGTGCCAGCAGTTACTTTGTCAGGGGTTTCTCTTCGAGCAATCAGCCCCAGCATTTT. This sequence encodes CASSYFVRGFSSSNQPQHF.

The chain combines TRBV2 with TRBJ2-7; perhaps TRBD1 as D (5 bases). CDR1 and CDR2 (germline): SNHLY, FYNNEI. The CDR3 is made up of 13 amino acids. V was pared by 3 bases and J by 7 bases, with 13 bases between. The CDR3 DNA reads TGTGCCAGCAGTGAGGTCGGCTACAGGGAGCAGTACTTC. This encodes CASSEVGYREQYF.